The following is a TCR beta chain sequence with its context. Profiling relied on immunoSEQ multiplex PCR, and the TCRdb table lists in-frame clones only, not all of them. The repertoire includes approximately 79,000 clones, approximately 90% of them detected once, and more than 0.85% sits in the top ten. This entry belongs to a study of PD-L1 blockade in urothelial cancer. Study details: Patients' histories included 0 to 3 prior chemotherapy regimens. The median number of T cells present in blood samples was around 150,000.

The V and J ends lost 2 bases and 0 bases respectively, with 8 bases between them. This CDR3 has 15 amino acids. Germline V gene sequence: CDR1 SNHLY, CDR2 FYNNEI. The time point was: peripheral blood 6 weeks after treatment start. The source was PBMCs, collected around atezolizumab (anti-PD-L1) treatment. The sequence was collected from a woman at least 80 years old with urothelial cancer. The chain joins TRBV2 to TRBJ1-5; tentative D call: TRBD1 (5 bases). The CDR3 DNA is TGTGCCAGCAGTGAAACAACAGGTAGCAATCAGCCCCAGCATTTT. This translates into CASSETTGSNQPQHF. The variable domain in full, with the rest retrieved from reference TRBV2 and TRBJ1-5, is EPEVTQTPSHQVTQMGQEVILRCVPISNHLYFYWYRQILGQKVEFLVSFYNNEISEKSEIFDDQFSVERPDGSNFTLKIRSTKLEDSAMYFCASSETTGSNQPQHFGDGTRLSIL.